Below, one T cell receptor (beta chain) is given with its context. The data originate from a study of blood T cell repertoires in COVID-19. Study-wide context: There were acute and convalescent COVID-19 samples, and they came from the United States, Italy and Spain.

Everyone who took part was 18 to 89 years old, and they came from 24 US areas. Cohort allocation depended upon clinical history that participants reported. There are 14 residues in the CDR3. Germline CDR1 is SQVTM and CDR2 is ANQGSEA. Trimming at V came to 4 bases and at J to 4 bases, leaving 6 bases not matched to a gene. Repertoires were generated with immunoSEQ multiplex PCR, while TCRdb's copy carries only in-frame clones and drops some. The data show approximately 220,000 clones, around 83% seen once. The TCR was taken from a woman between 35 and 50 years old who had recovered from COVID-19. J is TRBJ1-1 and V is TRBV29-1; 10 positions agree with TRBD1. The specimen sequenced was PBMCs or T cells enriched from blood (not recorded which). The CDR3 loop is CSVARDRGSTEAFF. CDR3 bases: TGCAGCGTTGCCCGGGACAGGGGATCCACTGAAGCTTTCTTT.